This T cell receptor (beta chain) was sequenced during a study of CD8 T cells in ankylosing spondylitis (dated by TCRdb to 2017 to 2019). For context, the study as a whole: The study profiled T cell receptor beta repertoires in healthy donors and ankylosing spondylitis patients to find disease-linked TCR variants. The full study cohort was made up of 25 to 30 ankylosing spondylitis patients and 108 healthy donors. Peripheral blood samples were taken, and synovial fluid was additionally collected from ankylosing spondylitis patients. What the research found in general, with its limitations: Some TCR beta motif variants had previously been reported in synovial fluid and blood of reactive arthritis patients, which suggested common disease-initiation mechanisms. Significant enrichment of the disease-linked clones was reported in matched synovial fluid samples from ankylosing spondylitis patients. The disease-linked clones had a CD8+ phenotype and were found at relatively low frequencies in peripheral blood. Blood from ankylosing spondylitis patients appeared to be characterized by a TCR beta motif composed of roughly eight highly homologous amino acid variants.

Sequencing relied on an Illumina HiSeq 2500. Quantitative 5'-RACE with molecular barcodes was the method used to prepare the TCR beta libraries. The source study handled its data this way. Disease-linked TCR variants were identified with a new computational method built on a probabilistic model of VDJ rearrangement. TCRdb trimmed the raw reads at Q25, called clones with MiXCR and kept productive beta chains. All rows with the same CDR3 protein become a single entry with the most common DNA and genes. For this entry, the V and J calls and clone size follow TCRdb and not the study's own pipeline. The sample yields roughly 440,000 distinct CDR3 sequences; roughly 17% were counted once. The ten largest clonotypes hold just over 1% of the sample. For this clonotype: What this receptor recognizes is not known. Base qualities are not provided; no much larger clone lies one nucleotide away.

The sequence came from a male donor with ankylosing spondylitis. The specimen sequenced was blood, either unsorted or a sorted T cell fraction (not recorded which).

The CDR3 sequence is CASNRQLGTSTEAFF. The nucleotides are TGTGCCAGCAACCGACAGTTAGGGACCTCCACTGAAGCTTTCTTT. The chain is made from TRBV2 and TRBJ1-1; possibly the D gene is TRBD1, per 5 matching bases. CDR1 and CDR2 are read off the germline V gene as SNHLY and FYNNEI. A distance of 19 bases separates the germline ends of V and J, which lose 7 bases and 4 bases respectively. The CDR3 holds 15 amino acids from the cysteine to the phenylalanine. Kept here is only the CDR3 DNA, which spans 45 bases and is read in frame from base 1.